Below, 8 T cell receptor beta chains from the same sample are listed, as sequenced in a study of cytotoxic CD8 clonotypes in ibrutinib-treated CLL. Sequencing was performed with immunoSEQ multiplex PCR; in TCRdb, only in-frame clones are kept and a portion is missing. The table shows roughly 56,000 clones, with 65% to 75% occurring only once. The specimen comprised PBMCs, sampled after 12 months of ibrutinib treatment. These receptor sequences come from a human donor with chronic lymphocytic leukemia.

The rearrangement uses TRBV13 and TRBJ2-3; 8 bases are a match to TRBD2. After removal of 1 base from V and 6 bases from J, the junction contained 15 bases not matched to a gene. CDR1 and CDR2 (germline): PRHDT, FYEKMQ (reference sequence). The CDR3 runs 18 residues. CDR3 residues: CASSLERSSSGRFDTQYF. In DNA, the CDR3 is TGTGCCAGCAGCTTAGAACGGTCTTCGAGCGGGAGATTTGATACGCAGTATTTT.

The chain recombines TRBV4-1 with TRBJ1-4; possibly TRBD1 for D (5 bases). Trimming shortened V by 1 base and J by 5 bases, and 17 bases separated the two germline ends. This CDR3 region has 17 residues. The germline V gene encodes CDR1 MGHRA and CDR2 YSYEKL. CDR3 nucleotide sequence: TGCGCCAGCAGCCAAGGTCAGCCCCTCACAGGCAATGAAAAACTGTTTTTT. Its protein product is CASSQGQPLTGNEKLFF.

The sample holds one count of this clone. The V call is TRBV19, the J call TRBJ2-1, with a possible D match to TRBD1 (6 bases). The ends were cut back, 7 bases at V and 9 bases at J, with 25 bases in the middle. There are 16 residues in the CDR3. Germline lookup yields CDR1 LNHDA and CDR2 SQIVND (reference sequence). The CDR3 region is CASNSPGPRGWSEQFF. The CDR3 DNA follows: TGTGCCAGTAACTCCCCGGGACCCAGGGGATGGAGTGAGCAGTTCTTC.

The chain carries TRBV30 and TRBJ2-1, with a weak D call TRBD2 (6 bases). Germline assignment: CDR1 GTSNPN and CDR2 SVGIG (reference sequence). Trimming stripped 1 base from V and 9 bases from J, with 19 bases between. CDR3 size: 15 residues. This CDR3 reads CAWSARGAGLGEQFF. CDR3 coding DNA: TGTGCCTGGAGTGCCCGGGGTGCGGGATTGGGTGAGCAGTTCTTC.

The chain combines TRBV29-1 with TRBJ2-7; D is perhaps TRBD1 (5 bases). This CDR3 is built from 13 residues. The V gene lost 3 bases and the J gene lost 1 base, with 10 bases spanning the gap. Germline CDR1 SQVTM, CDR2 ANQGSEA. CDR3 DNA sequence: TGCAGCGTTGAGGACACCGTTTCCTACGAGCAGTACTTC. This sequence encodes CSVEDTVSYEQYF.

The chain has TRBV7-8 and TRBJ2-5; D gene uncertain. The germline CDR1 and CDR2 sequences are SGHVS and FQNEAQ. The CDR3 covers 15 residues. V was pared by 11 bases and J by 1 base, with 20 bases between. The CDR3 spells CASLMGMTFQETQYF. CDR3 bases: TGTGCCTCCCTGATGGGCATGACCTTCCAAGAGACCCAGTACTTC.

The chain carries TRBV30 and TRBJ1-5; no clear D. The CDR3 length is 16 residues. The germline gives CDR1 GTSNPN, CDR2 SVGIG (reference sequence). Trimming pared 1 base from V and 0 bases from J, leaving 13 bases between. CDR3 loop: CAWSAPLGYSNQPQHF. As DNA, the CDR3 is TGTGCCTGGAGTGCCCCGTTGGGGTATAGCAATCAGCCCCAGCATTTT.

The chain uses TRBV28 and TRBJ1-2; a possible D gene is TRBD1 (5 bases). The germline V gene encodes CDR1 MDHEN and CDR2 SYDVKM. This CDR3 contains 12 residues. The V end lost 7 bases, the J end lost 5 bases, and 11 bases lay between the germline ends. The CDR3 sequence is CASTLGGYGYTF. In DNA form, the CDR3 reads TGTGCCAGCACCCTGGGGGGTTATGGCTACACCTTC.